Below are 31 T cell receptor beta chains sequenced from a single sample in a study of blood T cell repertoires in COVID-19. Clones were sequenced by immunoSEQ multiplex PCR, and TCRdb holds only the in-frame ones, with some missing. The profile shows under 20,000 clones, 90% to 95% of them singletons. Source material: peripheral blood. Receptor source: a human donor in a cohort sampled during active COVID-19.

This sequence joins TRBV6-6 and TRBJ2-7; TRBD1 is a possible D gene (6 bases). Germline assignment: CDR1 MNHNY and CDR2 SVGAGI (reference sequence). CDR3 length equals 11 residues. V was shortened by 5 bases and J by 7 bases, with 9 bases between the two germline ends. The CDR3 spells CASSPQGEQYF. As DNA, the CDR3 is TGTGCCAGCAGTCCTCAGGGGGAGCAGTACTTC.

The chain employs TRBV6-2 or TRBV6-3 and TRBJ1-2; no clear D. The CDR3 spans 19 residues. Trimming shortened V by 0 bases and J by 4 bases, and 24 bases separated the two germline ends. Germline V gene sequence: CDR1 MNHEY, CDR2 SVGEGT. CDR3 DNA sequence: TGTGCCAGCAGTTACTCCCCAAATTCGACTGGGGAGGCTATCTATGGCTACACCTTC. This translates into CASSYSPNSTGEAIYGYTF.

V gene TRBV10-3 combines with J gene TRBJ2-7, with D possibly TRBD1 on 5 matching bases. The CDR3 spans 15 residues. Trimming left V 2 bases short and J 1 base short, with 12 bases between. Per the germline V gene, CDR1 is ENHRY and CDR2 is SYGVKD. The CDR3 protein is CAISEGQGVSYEQYF. In nucleotides, the CDR3 is TGTGCCATCAGTGAGGGCCAGGGCGTTTCCTACGAGCAGTACTTC.

This chain connects TRBV14 to TRBJ2-1, with D possibly matching TRBD1 (6 bases). This CDR3 comprises 13 residues. Germline V lookup: CDR1 SGHDN, CDR2 FVKESK. V lost 4 bases and J 10 bases, leaving 14 bases between the germline ends. Written as DNA, the CDR3 is TGTGCCAGCAGCCTCCACAGGGCCACCGAGCAGTTCTTC. Encoded protein: CASSLHRATEQFF.

The chain links TRBV9 to TRBJ2-7, with TRBD1 identical over 8 bases. V lost 5 bases, J lost 4 bases, and 8 bases stayed unmatched. Per the germline V gene, CDR1 is SGDLS and CDR2 is YYNGEE. CDR3 length: 14 residues. CDR3 in DNA: TGTGCCAGCAGTCCGGGACAGGAATTTTACGAGCAGTACTTC. It yields the protein CASSPGQEFYEQYF.

This chain uses TRBV11-2 with TRBJ2-3; 14 bases match TRBD2. With V trimmed by 6 bases and J by 1 base, 9 bases remained unmatched. Germline V gene lookup returns CDR1 SGHAT and CDR2 FQNNGV. The CDR3 consists of 18 residues. The CDR3 DNA reads TGTGCCAGCAGAATGGGACTAGCGGGAGAAGGGGGCACAGATACGCAGTATTTT. Its protein is CASRMGLAGEGGTDTQYF.

The V call is TRBV11-2, the J call TRBJ2-4; D perhaps matches TRBD2 (5 bases). Germline-derived CDR1 and CDR2 are SGHAT and FQNNGV. This CDR3 contains 12 residues. V was pared by 3 bases and J by 7 bases, with 7 bases between. This chain's CDR3 is CASSFTGNIQYF. The CDR3 coding sequence is TGTGCCAGCAGCTTCACGGGGAACATTCAGTACTTC.

Of note for this clone: Germline and junction disagree at one end, which may indicate a read error. V gene TRBV7-7 combines with J gene TRBJ2-5; no reliable D call. Looked up from germline, CDR1 is SSHAT and CDR2 is FNYEAQ (reference sequence). This CDR3 is built from 16 residues. CDR3 loop: CASSPIDGWNQETQYF. The CDR3 DNA reads TGTGCTAGCAGCCCTATTGACGGGTGGAATCAAGAGACCCAGTACTTC.

The chain joins TRBV11-2 to TRBJ2-6; tentatively, D is TRBD2 (5 bases). V was pared by 0 bases and J by 1 base, with 13 bases between. The CDR3 length is 18 residues. Germline CDR1 reads SGHAT; CDR2 reads FQNNGV. The CDR3 DNA reads as TGTGCCAGCAGCTTAGATCCAGGAGGTCTGTCTGGGGCCAACGTCCTGACTTTC. This encodes CASSLDPGGLSGANVLTF. The full variable domain, rest sourced from reference TRBV11-2 and TRBJ2-6, is EAGVAQSPRYKIIEKRQSVAFWCNPISGHATLYWYQQILGQGPKLLIQFQNNGVVDDSQLPKDRFSAERLKGVDSTLKIQPAKLEDSAVYLCASSLDPGGLSGANVLTFGAGSRLTVL.

The chain recombines TRBV6-4 with TRBJ2-3; 13 bases line up with TRBD2. Germline CDR1 is MRHNA and CDR2 is SNTAGT. The CDR3 runs 15 residues. With V trimmed by 2 bases and J by 4 bases, 0 bases remained unmatched. The CDR3 spells CASSDGTSGADTQYF. The CDR3 region has the DNA TGTGCCAGCAGTGACGGGACTAGCGGGGCAGATACGCAGTATTTT.

The chain has TRBV19 and TRBJ1-5; D unresolved. There are 15 residues in the CDR3. CDR1 and CDR2 from the germline V gene are LNHDA and SQIVND (reference sequence). V was pared by 3 bases and J by 4 bases, with 13 bases between. The CDR3 region is CASSIPGRRNQPQHF. Here the CDR3 DNA reads TGTGCCAGTAGTATTCCCGGGAGGCGAAATCAGCCCCAGCATTTT.

The CDR3 DNA reads as TGTGCCAGCAGCTTAGATTCGTCGCAGGGCGGGGCCAACGTCCTGACTTTC. Protein sequence: CASSLDSSQGGANVLTF. This chain joins TRBV11-2 and TRBJ2-6, with D possibly matching TRBD1 (5 bases). Trimming cost V 0 bases and J 4 bases, with 13 bases left between them. The CDR3 extends over 17 amino acids. Looked up from germline, CDR1 is SGHAT and CDR2 is FQNNGV.

The chain combines TRBV28 with TRBJ1-1; possible D gene TRBD1, 6 bases. The germline CDR1 and CDR2 sequences are MDHEN and SYDVKM. Trimming cost V 6 bases and J 1 base, with 15 bases left between them. CDR3 length: 15 residues. CDR3 DNA sequence: TGTGCCAGCAGACCCAATGGACAGAGGAACACTGAAGCTTTCTTT. Protein product: CASRPNGQRNTEAFF.

As DNA, the CDR3 is TGCGCCAGCAGTGGGTGGGGAGACGACACCTACTACGAGCAGTACTTC. Amino acids: CASSGWGDDTYYEQYF. The chain uses TRBV10-2 and TRBJ2-7, with D perhaps matching TRBD2 (5 bases). The germline gives CDR1 WSHSY, CDR2 SAAADI. This CDR3 has 16 residues. V shed 4 bases and J shed 3 bases, with 19 bases lying between them.

The chain employs TRBV7-9 and TRBJ1-5; weak D call: TRBD1 (5 bases). Per germline, CDR1 SEHNR and CDR2 FQNEAQ (reference sequence). The CDR3 has 16 amino acids. Trimming left V 2 bases short and J 5 bases short, with 16 bases between. CDR3 in DNA: TGTGCCAGCAGCTTAAGTTCAGGGCCCCTTTATCAGCCCCAGCATTTT. Protein sequence: CASSLSSGPLYQPQHF.

The rearrangement uses TRBV28 and TRBJ2-7, with 14 bases identical to TRBD2. With 8 bases clipped from V and 4 bases from J, the junction kept 10 bases outside the gene matches. Looked up from germline, CDR1 is MDHEN and CDR2 is SYDVKM. The length of the CDR3 is 16 residues. The CDR3 DNA sequence: TGTGCCAGCTATACCGGGACTAGCGGGAGTCGGTACGAGCAGTACTTC. The encoded protein is CASYTGTSGSRYEQYF.

This rearrangement joins TRBV7-9 to TRBJ2-7, with 10 bases identical to TRBD1. CDR3 size: 14 residues. With 7 bases clipped from V and 6 bases from J, the junction kept 9 bases outside the gene matches. Germline CDR1 reads SEHNR; CDR2 reads FQNEAQ (reference sequence). The CDR3 loop reads CASNVRQGASEQYF. Here the CDR3 DNA reads TGTGCCAGCAACGTTAGACAGGGGGCGTCCGAGCAGTACTTC.

The gene calls are TRBV7-2 and TRBJ1-6; 8 bases agree with TRBD1. This CDR3 spans 16 amino acids. V shed 3 bases, J shed 4 bases, and the junction held 5 bases outside the gene matches. Germline CDR1 is SGHTA and CDR2 is FQGNSA. The DNA for the CDR3 is TGTGCCAGCAGCTTGCTGCAGGGGGCGTATAATTCACCCCTCCACTTT. Encoded protein: CASSLLQGAYNSPLHF.

This rearrangement joins TRBV9 to TRBJ2-2; 7 bases are a match to TRBD2. With V trimmed by 4 bases and J by 6 bases, 12 bases remained unmatched. The CDR3 is 16 residues long. Germline V gene sequence: CDR1 SGDLS, CDR2 YYNGEE. The DNA of the CDR3 is TGTGCCAGCAGCCCCAGAGGGAGGGAAAGGTCCGGGGAGCTGTTTTTT. Protein: CASSPRGRERSGELFF.

V usage is TRBV28 and J usage is TRBJ2-7; D gene ambiguous. V lost 7 bases to trimming and J lost 1 base, with 14 bases between them. Germline assignment: CDR1 MDHEN and CDR2 SYDVKM. The length of the CDR3 is 14 residues. The CDR3 region is CASIPNERSYEQYF. The CDR3 DNA sequence: TGTGCCAGCATCCCCAATGAGAGGTCCTACGAGCAGTACTTC.

The genes are TRBV6-1 and TRBJ1-1; D is undetermined. This CDR3 comprises 15 residues. The V and J ends lost 0 bases and 1 base respectively, with 9 bases between them. Germline CDR1 and CDR2: MNHNS and SASEGT. The DNA of the CDR3 is TGTGCCAGCAGTGAAGCCGGGAGATCGAACACTGAAGCTTTCTTT. It encodes CASSEAGRSNTEAFF.

This chain joins TRBV7-6 and TRBJ2-3; the match to TRBD2 covers 10 bases. Trimming took 0 bases from V and 1 from J; bases not matched to a gene: 7. The CDR3 runs to 18 residues. CDR1 and CDR2 from the germline V gene are SGHVS and FNYEAQ. The DNA of the CDR3 is TGTGCCAGCAGCTTAGCGGCGGCTAGCGGGGGCCGCACAGATACGCAGTATTTT. Its protein is CASSLAAASGGRTDTQYF.

CDR3 sequence: CASSLYPGTNGPAETQYF. CDR3 bases: TGTGCCAGCAGCCTATACCCCGGGACAAATGGGCCCGCGGAGACCCAGTACTTC. This chain uses TRBV11-2 with TRBJ2-5; the D gene is possibly TRBD1 (6 bases). Deletions cut 5 bases from V and 5 bases from J, with 27 bases between. Germline V gene sequence: CDR1 SGHAT, CDR2 FQNNGV. The CDR3 runs to 18 residues.

The chain carries TRBV29-1 and TRBJ1-2; D may be TRBD1 (6 bases). Germline CDR1 is SQVTM and CDR2 is ANQGSEA. The germline V and J ends were trimmed by 3 bases and 7 bases, with 12 bases remaining between them. This CDR3 has 12 residues. CDR3 coding DNA: TGCAGCGTTGAGTTGGGGGCGCTTGGCTACACCTTC. Its translation: CSVELGALGYTF.

The chain is built from TRBV2 and TRBJ2-3; 7 nucleotides agree with TRBD2. V gave up 8 bases and J gave up 3 bases; unmatched junction bases: 14. There are 16 residues in the CDR3. CDR1 and CDR2 from the germline V gene are SNHLY and FYNNEI. The DNA of the CDR3 is TGTGCCAGCCACGGAGGGGCGGGAGAGGGTACAGATACGCAGTATTTT. It translates to CASHGGAGEGTDTQYF.

V and J are TRBV4-3 and TRBJ2-3; D not resolved. V was cut by 1 base and J by 2 bases, with 7 bases left in between. The germline V gene has CDR1 LGHNA and CDR2 YSLEER. The CDR3 is 14 residues long. The CDR3 loop is CASSQVSNTDTQYF. The CDR3 bases are TGCGCCAGCAGCCAAGTAAGCAACACAGATACGCAGTATTTT.

The chain links TRBV4-2 to TRBJ1-5; possible D gene TRBD1, 6 bases. The germline V gene has CDR1 LGHNA and CDR2 YNFKEQ. The germline V and J ends were trimmed by 2 bases and 6 bases, with 11 bases remaining between them. The CDR3 loop spans 14 amino acids. This chain's CDR3 is CASSQPGDRQPQHF. The CDR3 coding sequence is TGTGCCAGCAGCCAACCAGGGGATCGTCAGCCCCAGCATTTT.

The gene calls are TRBV15 and TRBJ2-7; D may be TRBD2 (5 bases). The CDR3 spans 13 residues. Germline V gives CDR1 LNHNV, CDR2 YYDKDF (reference sequence). V was shortened by 0 bases and J by 9 bases, with 12 bases between the two germline ends. CDR3 nucleotides: TGTGCCACCAGCAGAGATACGGCTAGCTGGCAGTACTTC. Residues: CATSRDTASWQYF.

The J gene is TRBJ1-4, the V gene TRBV18; D perhaps matches TRBD1 (6 bases). CDR3 length equals 13 residues. Trimming took 4 bases from V and 7 from J, leaving 10 bases between them. From germline, CDR1 is KGHSH and CDR2 LQKENI. CDR3 bases: TGTGCCAGCTCACAGGGACAAGGTGAAAAACTGTTTTTT. It specifies CASSQGQGEKLFF.

The chain is built from TRBV7-9 and TRBJ2-7; TRBD2 matches at 10 bases. Germline CDR1 reads SEHNR; CDR2 reads FQNEAQ (reference sequence). J was trimmed by 5 bases and V by 3 bases; bases with no gene match: 10. CDR3 size: 16 residues. The CDR3 is CASSFPLTGTSDEQYF. The CDR3 bases are TGTGCCAGCAGCTTTCCATTAACCGGGACTAGCGACGAGCAGTACTTC.

This sequence joins TRBV29-1 and TRBJ1-2; 9 nucleotides match TRBD1. The germline CDR1 and CDR2 sequences are SQVTM and ANQGSEA. The CDR3 runs 12 residues. Unmatched junction bases numbered 5, after V lost 8 bases and J lost 4 bases. The CDR3 protein is CSFWTGAYGYTF. CDR3 DNA: TGCAGCTTCTGGACAGGGGCCTATGGCTACACCTTC.